Listed here are 8 T cell receptor beta chains from one sample, sequenced in a study of blood T cell repertoires in COVID-19. The protocol was immunoSEQ multiplex PCR, while the TCRdb copy is restricted to in-frame clones and leaves out a portion. The sample yields 130,000 to 150,000 clones, approximately 85% seen once. The sample consisted of peripheral blood. The receptors were sampled from a woman aged 60 to 75 with COVID-19, enrolled during active disease.

The chain is built from TRBV28 and TRBJ1-2; the match to TRBD1 covers 9 bases. The CDR3 totals 15 residues. Germline V lookup: CDR1 MDHEN, CDR2 SYDVKM. V gave up 3 bases and J gave up 5 bases; unmatched junction bases: 7. The CDR3 protein is CASSFPGQGKYGYTF. CDR3 coding DNA: TGTGCCAGCAGTTTCCCGGGACAGGGAAAATATGGCTACACCTTC.

With respect to this clone: Different DNA sequences within this sample yield the same CDR3. The V call is TRBV4-3, the J call TRBJ1-3; D not resolved. Germline CDR1 reads LGHNA; CDR2 reads YSLEER. CDR3 length equals 15 residues. Trimming took off 0 bases at V and 0 bases at J, with 6 bases between the two ends. CDR3 bases: TGCGCCAGCAGCCAAGATCCGGGCTCTGGAAACACCATATATTTT. It specifies CASSQDPGSGNTIYF.

This chain connects TRBV28 to TRBJ1-1; weak D call: TRBD1 (5 bases). The CDR3 has 17 amino acids. The V end was cut by 7 bases, the J end by 0 bases, with 21 bases between. CDR1 and CDR2 (germline): MDHEN, SYDVKM. CDR3 nucleotides: TGTGCCAGCACCCTATGGGGGGGTCTCGGGGTGAACACTGAAGCTTTCTTT. The encoded protein is CASTLWGGLGVNTEAFF.

The chain links TRBV5-1 to TRBJ2-7, with 12 bases identical to TRBD1. The CDR3 extends over 15 amino acids. Germline CDR1 is SGHRS and CDR2 is YFSETQ. Trimming removed 3 bases from V and 5 bases from J; junction bases left unmatched: 6. In DNA form, the CDR3 reads TGCGCCAGCAGCTACCAGGGACAGGGGGCGAACGAGCAGTACTTC. The encoded protein is CASSYQGQGANEQYF.

This clone was observed a single time. V is TRBV18 and J is TRBJ2-5; 8 nucleotides agree with TRBD2. The V segment lost 0 bases and the J segment 5 bases; nucleotides outside the gene matches: 8. The CDR3 loop spans 16 amino acids. From germline, CDR1 is KGHSH and CDR2 LQKENI. CDR3 nucleotide sequence: TGTGCCAGCTCACCACCAGGAGCGGGGGTGGAGGAGACCCAGTACTTC. Its protein is CASSPPGAGVEETQYF.

This chain connects TRBV30 to TRBJ1-6, with 8 bases matching TRBD1. The CDR3 has 14 amino acids. The trim removed 5 bases at V and 9 bases at J, leaving 9 bases unmatched. Per the germline V gene, CDR1 is GTSNPN and CDR2 is SVGIG (reference sequence). The CDR3 sequence: CAWGRGLTGSPLHF. CDR3 coding DNA: TGTGCCTGGGGCAGGGGGCTTACGGGTTCACCCCTCCACTTT.

The rearrangement joins TRBV5-6 to TRBJ1-6; maybe TRBD1 (6 bases). V was trimmed by 4 bases and J by 9 bases, leaving 17 bases between them. The CDR3 is made up of 15 amino acids. Germline V gene data show CDR1 as SGHDT and CDR2 as YYEEEE. The CDR3 region is CASSPEGGFGSPLHF. DNA for the CDR3: TGTGCCAGCAGCCCGGAAGGGGGTTTCGGTTCACCCCTCCACTTT.

This sequence joins TRBV4-3 and TRBJ2-1; no clear D gene. V lost 0 bases, J lost 1 base, and 10 bases lay in between. Germline assignment: CDR1 LGHNA and CDR2 YSLEER. CDR3 length equals 16 residues. CDR3 sequence reads: CASSQDFRGSYNEQFF. In DNA, the CDR3 is TGCGCCAGCAGCCAAGATTTCCGCGGTTCCTACAATGAGCAGTTCTTC.